Here is one T cell receptor beta chain with its context. Its antigen is undetermined. This sample was taken from a study of vaccination and CD4 T cells after COVID-19. The Oncomine TCR Beta short-read assay was applied to DNA of cultured CD4+ T cells. Someone extracted genomic DNA from cultured CD4+ T cells. TCRdb reanalysed the PCR reads using MiXCR and keeps one entry per CDR3 protein. The table shows fewer than 15,000 distinct CDR3 sequences, with about 59% occurring only once. Treatment noted: approximately nine-day PBMC culture with coronavirus spike peptide pools or control peptides (ViraFEST assay). Points from the study as a whole: Post-vaccination, and not before, a median roughly 90% of reactive clones appeared in convalescent patients. Early post-infection timepoints were not included, and relatively few convalescent patients were studied.

The material sequenced was CD4+ T cells from blood, cultured in vitro. The TCR was taken from a human donor who had recovered from COVID-19.

DNA of the CDR3: TGTGCCAGCAGTGAAGGATCGGGGTATGGCGAGCAGTACTTC. This encodes CASSEGSGYGEQYF. The chain employs TRBV6-1 and TRBJ2-7; perhaps TRBD2 as D (5 bases). The germline V and J ends were trimmed by 1 base and 6 bases, with 13 bases remaining between them. Germline V gene data show CDR1 as MNHNS and CDR2 as SASEGT. There are 14 residues in the CDR3.